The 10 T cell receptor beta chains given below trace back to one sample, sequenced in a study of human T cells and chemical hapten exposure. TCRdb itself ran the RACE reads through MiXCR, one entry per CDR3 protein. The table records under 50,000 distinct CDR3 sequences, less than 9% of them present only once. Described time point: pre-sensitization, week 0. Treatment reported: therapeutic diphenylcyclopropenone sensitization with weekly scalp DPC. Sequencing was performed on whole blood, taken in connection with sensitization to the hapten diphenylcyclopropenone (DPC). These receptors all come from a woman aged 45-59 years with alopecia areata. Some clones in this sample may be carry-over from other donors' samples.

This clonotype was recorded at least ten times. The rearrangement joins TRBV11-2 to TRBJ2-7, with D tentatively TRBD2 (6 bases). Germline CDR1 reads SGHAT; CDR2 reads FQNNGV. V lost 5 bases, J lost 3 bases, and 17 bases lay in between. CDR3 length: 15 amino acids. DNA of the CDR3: TGTGCCAGCAGCCCCCGCCCTGGGACTGTCTACGAGCAGTACTTC. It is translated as CASSPRPGTVYEQYF.

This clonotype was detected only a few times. The CDR3 nucleotides are TGTGCCAGCTCGGGAGGGACCTCCTCCTACGAGCAGTACTTC. Translated, it gives CASSGGTSSYEQYF. This chain connects TRBV2 to TRBJ2-7; 8 bases match TRBD2. Losses at the gene ends were 8 bases for V and 0 bases for J; bases not matched to a gene: 6. CDR3 length equals 14 residues. Germline CDR1 and CDR2: SNHLY and FYNNEI.

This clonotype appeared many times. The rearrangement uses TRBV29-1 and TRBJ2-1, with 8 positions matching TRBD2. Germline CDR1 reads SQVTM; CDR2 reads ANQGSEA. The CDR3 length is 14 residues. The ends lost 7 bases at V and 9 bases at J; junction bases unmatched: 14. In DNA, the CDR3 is TGCAGCGCACCCGGGACTAGTGGGGGAGGTGAGCAGTTCTTC. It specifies CSAPGTSGGGEQFF.

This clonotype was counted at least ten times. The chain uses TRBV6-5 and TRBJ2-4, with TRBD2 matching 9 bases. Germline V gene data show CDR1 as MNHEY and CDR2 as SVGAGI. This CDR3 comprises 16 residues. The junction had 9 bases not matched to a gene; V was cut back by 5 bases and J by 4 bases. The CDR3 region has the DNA TGTGCCAGCAGTACCCGAGCGGGAGGAAGGAAAAACATTCAGTACTTC. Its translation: CASSTRAGGRKNIQYF.

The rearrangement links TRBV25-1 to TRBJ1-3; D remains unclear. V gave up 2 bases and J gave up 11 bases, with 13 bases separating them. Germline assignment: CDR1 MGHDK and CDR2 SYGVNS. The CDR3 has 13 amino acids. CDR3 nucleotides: TGTGCCAGCAGTGAACCGGCATCGAATGCCATATATTTT. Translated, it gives CASSEPASNAIYF.

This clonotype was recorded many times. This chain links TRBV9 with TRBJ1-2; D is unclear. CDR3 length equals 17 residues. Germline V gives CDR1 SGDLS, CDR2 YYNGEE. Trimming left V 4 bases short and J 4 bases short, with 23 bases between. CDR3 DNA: TGTGCCAGCAGCCCCACCCATGGCCAGCCGGGTAGCTATGGCTACACCTTC. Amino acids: CASSPTHGQPGSYGYTF.

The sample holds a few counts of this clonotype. In DNA, the CDR3 is TGCAGCGCCTCGACTAGCGGGAGTATCGACGAGCAGTACTTC. It specifies CSASTSGSIDEQYF. This rearrangement joins TRBV29-1 to TRBJ2-7; 12 bases agree with TRBD2. Looked up from germline, CDR1 is SQVTM and CDR2 is ANQGSEA. The CDR3 loop spans 14 amino acids. Losses at the gene ends were 7 bases for V and 5 bases for J; bases not matched to a gene: 9.

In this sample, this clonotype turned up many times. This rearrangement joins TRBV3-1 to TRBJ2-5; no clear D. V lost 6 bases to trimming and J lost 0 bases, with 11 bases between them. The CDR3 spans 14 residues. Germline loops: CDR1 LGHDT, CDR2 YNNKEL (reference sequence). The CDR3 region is CASRRIGYQETQYF. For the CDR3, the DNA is TGTGCCAGCAGGAGGATCGGGTACCAAGAGACCCAGTACTTC.

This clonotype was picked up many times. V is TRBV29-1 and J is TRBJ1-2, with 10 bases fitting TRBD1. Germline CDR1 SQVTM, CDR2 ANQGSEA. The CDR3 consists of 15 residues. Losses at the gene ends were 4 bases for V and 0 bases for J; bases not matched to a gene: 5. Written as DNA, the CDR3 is TGCAGCGTTGTGGACAGGGGGAAATCTAACTATGGCTACACCTTC. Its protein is CSVVDRGKSNYGYTF.

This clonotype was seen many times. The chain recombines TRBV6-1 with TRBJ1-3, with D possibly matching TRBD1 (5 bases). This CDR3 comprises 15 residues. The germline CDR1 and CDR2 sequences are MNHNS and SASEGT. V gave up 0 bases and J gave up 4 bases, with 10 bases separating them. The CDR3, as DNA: TGTGCCAGCAGTGAAGCCAGGGCCACAGGAAACACCATATATTTT. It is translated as CASSEARATGNTIYF.